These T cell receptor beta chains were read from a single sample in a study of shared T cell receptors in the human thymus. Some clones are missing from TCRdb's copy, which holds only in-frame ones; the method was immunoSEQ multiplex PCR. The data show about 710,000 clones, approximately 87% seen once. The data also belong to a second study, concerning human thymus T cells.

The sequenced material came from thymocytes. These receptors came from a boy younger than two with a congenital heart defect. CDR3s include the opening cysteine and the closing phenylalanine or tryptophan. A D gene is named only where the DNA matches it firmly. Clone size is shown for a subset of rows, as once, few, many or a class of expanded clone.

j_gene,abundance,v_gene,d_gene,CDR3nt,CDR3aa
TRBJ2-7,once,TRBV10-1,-,TGCGCCAGCTCAGTCGGGGAGCAGTACTTC,CASSVGEQYF
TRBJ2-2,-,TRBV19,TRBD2,TGTGCCAGTAAAGGTTCGGGAGGGTATAACACCGGGGAGCTGTTTTTT,CASKGSGGYNTGELFF
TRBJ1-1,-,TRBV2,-,TGTGCCAGCAGACAGGGTTCCACTGAAGCTTTCTTT,CASRQGSTEAFF
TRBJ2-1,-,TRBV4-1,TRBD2,TGCGCCAGCAGCCAATCGTCGGCTAGCGGGAAGATTAATGAGCAGTTCTTC,CASSQSSASGKINEQFF
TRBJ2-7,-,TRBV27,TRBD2,TGTGCCAGCAGGGCGTTCGGACTAGCGGGGCTGAGCTCCTACGAGCAGTACTTC,CASRAFGLAGLSSYEQYF
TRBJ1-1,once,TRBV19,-,TGTGCCAGTAGTTATAGGGAGGCGAACACTGAAGCTTTCTTT,CASSYREANTEAFF
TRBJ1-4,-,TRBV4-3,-,TGCGCCAGCAGCCAATCGGTCCCAACTAATGAAAAACTGTTTTTT,CASSQSVPTNEKLFF
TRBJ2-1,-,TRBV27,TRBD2,TGTGCCAGCAGTCTCCCCCCGGGACTAGCGGGGGGAAATGAGCAGTTCTTC,CASSLPPGLAGGNEQFF
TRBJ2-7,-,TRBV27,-,TGTGCCAGCAGAACAGGGATAGGCCTAGGCGAGCAGTACTTC,CASRTGIGLGEQYF
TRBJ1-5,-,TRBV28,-,TGTGCCAGCAGTTTTGCGCCAGTGAGGGATCAGCCCCAGCATTTT,CASSFAPVRDQPQHF
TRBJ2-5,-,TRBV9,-,TGTGCCAGCAGCGTAGGACAGGGAGGAGAGACCCAGTACTTC,CASSVGQGGETQYF
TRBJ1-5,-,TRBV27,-,TGTGCCAGCAGTTTATCGATCCTGAACGTGGGAGATCAGCCCCAGCATTTT,CASSLSILNVGDQPQHF
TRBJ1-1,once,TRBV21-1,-,TGTGCCAGCAGCAGGGGTCGGACAGGAGACACTGAAGCTTTCTTT,CASSRGRTGDTEAFF
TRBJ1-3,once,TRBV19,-,TGTGCCAGTAGAAGGACAGAGCTTGACGGAAACACCATATATTTT,CASRRTELDGNTIYF
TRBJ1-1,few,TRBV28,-,TGTGCCAGCAGTAAACAGTCGAACACTGAAGCTTTCTTT,CASSKQSNTEAFF
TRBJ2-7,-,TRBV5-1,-,TGCGCCAGCAGCCTAGGACAGTCCTACGAGCAGTACTTC,CASSLGQSYEQYF
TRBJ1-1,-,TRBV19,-,TGTGCCACCCAAGGGGGACCGAACACTGAAGCTTTCTTT,CATQGGPNTEAFF
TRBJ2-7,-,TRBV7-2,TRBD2,TGTGCTATACTTGACGGGGGGGCCGGGGCATACGAGCAGTACTTC,CAILDGGAGAYEQYF
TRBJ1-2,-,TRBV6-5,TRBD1,TGTGCCAGCCGGGGGACAGCCCTCACACCCAGGGGCTACACCTTC,CASRGTALTPRGYTF
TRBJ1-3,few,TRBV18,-,TGTGCCAGCTCCCTAGTCTCTGGAAACACCATATATTTT,CASSLVSGNTIYF
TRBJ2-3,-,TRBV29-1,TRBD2,TGCAGCGTTGAGAGTAGCGGGGTTGCAGATACGCAGTATTTT,CSVESSGVADTQYF
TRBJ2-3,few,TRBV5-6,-,TGTGCCAGCAGCTTGTATACAGGGCTGGGGAACACAGATACGCAGTATTTT,CASSLYTGLGNTDTQYF
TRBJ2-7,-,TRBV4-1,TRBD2,TGCGCCAGCAGCCAAGGCGAGCGAACTAGCGGGAGACCCTACGAGCAGTACTTC,CASSQGERTSGRPYEQYF
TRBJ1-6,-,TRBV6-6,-,TGTGCCAGCAGTACCTCCACAGGGAATGATTCCCCCCTCCACTTT,CASSTSTGNDSPLHF
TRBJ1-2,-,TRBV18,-,TGTGCCAGCTTTCGGATGGGGGGTGAATATGGCTACACCTTC,CASFRMGGEYGYTF
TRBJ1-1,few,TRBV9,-,TGTGCCAGCAGCGAGGGGGATAGGGGCACTGAAGCTTTCTTT,CASSEGDRGTEAFF
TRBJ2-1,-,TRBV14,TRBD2,TGTGCCAGCAGCCAAGTGGGCGGGAGGGGGAACAATGAGCAGTTCTTC,CASSQVGGRGNNEQFF
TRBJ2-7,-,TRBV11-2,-,TGTGCCAGCAGCCCAGAGGGGCGGGGTGGCTACGAGCAGTACTTC,CASSPEGRGGYEQYF
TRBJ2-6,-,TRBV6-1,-,TGTGCCAGTGCGGGGCAGGTATCTGGGGCCAACGTCCTGACTTTC,CASAGQVSGANVLTF
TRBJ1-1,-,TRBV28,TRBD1,TGTGCCAGCGGGACAGAAGCGGTTGGGGACACTGAAGCTTTCTTT,CASGTEAVGDTEAFF
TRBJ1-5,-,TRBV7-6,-,TGTGCCAGCAGCGTGGCAGTCTATCAGCCCCAGCATTTT,CASSVAVYQPQHF
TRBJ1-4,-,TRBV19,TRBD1,TGTGCCAGTAGTACCTCCGACAGGGCGAATAATGAAAAACTGTTTTTT,CASSTSDRANNEKLFF
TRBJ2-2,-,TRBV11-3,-,TGTGCCAGCAGCCCTAGGCCCGGGGAGCTGTTTTTT,CASSPRPGELFF
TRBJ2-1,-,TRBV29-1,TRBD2,TGCAGCGTTGTTGGGGTAGCGGGAGGATCCAATGAGCAGTTCTTC,CSVVGVAGGSNEQFF
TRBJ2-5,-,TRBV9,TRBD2,TGTGCCAGCAGCAAAACTAGCGGAGAAGAGACCCAGTACTTC,CASSKTSGEETQYF
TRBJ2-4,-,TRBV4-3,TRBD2,TGCGCCAGCAGCCAAGATCCCTACCTTACGGGGGGGCTAACCGCCAAAAACATTCAGTACTTC,CASSQDPYLTGGLTAKNIQYF
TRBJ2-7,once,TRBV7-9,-,TGTGCCAGCAGCTTACCCCCGCGGCCCAGGGGTCCCCACGAGCAGTACTTC,CASSLPPRPRGPHEQYF